The clone carrying this TCR beta chain was detected only a few times. The target antigen is unknown. The germline gives CDR1 SGHRS, CDR2 YFSETQ. The CDR3 sequence is 18 residues long. The ends lost 4 bases at V and 2 bases at J; junction bases unmatched: 12. Each CDR3 protein is one row after TCRdb ran MiXCR on the 5' RACE reads. The sample lists about 540,000 distinct CDR3 sequences, over 9.5% seen once, with under 7.5% in the top ten. These data originate in a study of CD8 T cells in ankylosing spondylitis. Study-level points and caveats: Typical of ankylosing spondylitis blood, it appeared, was a TCR beta motif of under 10 highly homologous variants.

The J gene is TRBJ1-2, the V gene TRBV5-1; TRBD1 matches 12 bases. Material for sequencing was blood, either unsorted or a sorted T cell fraction (not recorded which). The source of this sequence is a male donor with ankylosing spondylitis. The CDR3 nucleotides read TGCGCCAGCAGCCCGGGACAGGGGGCTTCTTATCCCAACTATGGCTACACCTTC. The encoded protein is CASSPGQGASYPNYGYTF.